Listed here are 6 T cell receptor beta chains from one sample, sequenced in a study of blood T cell repertoires in COVID-19 (dated by TCRdb to 2018 to 2020). Libraries were made using the immunoSEQ multiplex PCR assay. TCRdb retrieved this table from immuneACCESS and kept in-frame rearrangements only. Not all clones are present; in checked studies, unresolved V genes account for under half, and no reason is known for the remainder. Across this sample there are a few hundred thousand clones, with about nine tenths seen only once. Approximately 4.8% of the sample rests with the top ten. Sequencing was done on a sample of peripheral blood. The receptors come from a man between 50 and 59 years old with acute or convalescent COVID-19.

The V gene is TRBV7-8, the J gene TRBJ2-1; TRBD1 might be the D (5 bases). This CDR3 comprises 12 residues. The V end lost 1 base, the J end lost 8 bases, and 6 bases lay between the germline ends. CDR1 is SGHVS, CDR2 FQNEAQ, per germline. For the CDR3, the DNA is TGTGCCAGCAGCTTAGGGGGCGATGAGCAGTTCTTC. It is translated as CASSLGGDEQFF.

The rearrangement joins TRBV3-1 (or the pseudogene TRBV3-2) to TRBJ2-2, with D unclear. Germline assignment: CDR1 LGHDT and CDR2 YNNKEL (reference sequence). V was shortened by 0 bases and J by 0 bases, with 5 bases between the two germline ends. CDR3 size: 15 residues. The CDR3 DNA reads as TGTGCCAGCAGCCAAGACCAGACGAACACCGGGGAGCTGTTTTTT. The encoded protein is CASSQDQTNTGELFF.

The chain couples TRBV7-9 to TRBJ1-1; TRBD1 might be the D (6 bases). V lost 3 bases to trimming and J lost 4 bases, with 12 bases between them. CDR1 is SEHNR and CDR2 is FQNEAQ in the germline V gene (reference sequence). The CDR3 totals 14 residues. For the CDR3, the DNA is TGTGCCAGCAGCTTGCAACAGGGATCCACTGAAGCTTTCTTT. It translates to CASSLQQGSTEAFF.

V gene TRBV19 combines with J gene TRBJ1-5; D call uncertain. The germline V gene encodes CDR1 LNHDA and CDR2 SQIVND (reference sequence). This CDR3 contains 14 residues. Trimming cost V 4 bases and J 1 base, with 8 bases left between them. The chain's CDR3 is CASSTGISNQPQHF. The CDR3 DNA is TGTGCCAGTAGTACCGGGATAAGCAATCAGCCCCAGCATTTT.

The chain couples TRBV6-5 to TRBJ1-1; D perhaps matches TRBD1 (5 bases). The germline CDR1 and CDR2 sequences are MNHEY and SVGAGI. Trimming shortened V by 0 bases and J by 3 bases, and 8 bases separated the two germline ends. The CDR3 is made up of 14 amino acids. The CDR3, as DNA: TGTGCCAGCAGTTACTCCGGGGGGGACACTGAAGCTTTCTTT. Its translation: CASSYSGGDTEAFF.

The chain has TRBV4-1 and TRBJ2-1; TRBD2 agrees at 7 bases. V gave up 5 bases and J gave up 3 bases; unmatched junction bases: 7. Germline CDR1 MGHRA, CDR2 YSYEKL. The CDR3 is 15 residues long. In DNA, the CDR3 is TGCGCCAGCAGCGGAGCGGGGCCCCGCTACAATGAGCAGTTCTTC. Translated, it gives CASSGAGPRYNEQFF.